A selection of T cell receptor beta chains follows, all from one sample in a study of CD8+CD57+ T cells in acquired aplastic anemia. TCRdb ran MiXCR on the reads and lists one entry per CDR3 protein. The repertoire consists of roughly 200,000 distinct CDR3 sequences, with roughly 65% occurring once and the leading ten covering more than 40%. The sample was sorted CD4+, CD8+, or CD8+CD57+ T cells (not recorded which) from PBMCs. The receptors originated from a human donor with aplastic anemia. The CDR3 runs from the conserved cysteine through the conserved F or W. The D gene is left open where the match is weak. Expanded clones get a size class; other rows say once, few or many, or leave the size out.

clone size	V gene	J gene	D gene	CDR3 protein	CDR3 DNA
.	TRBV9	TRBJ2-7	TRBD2	CASSLQEAGTTYEQYF	TGTGCCAGCAGCCTTCAGGAGGCCGGGACTACCTACGAGCAGTACTTC
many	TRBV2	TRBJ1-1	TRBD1	CASRAGTGGISTEAFF	TGTGCCAGCAGGGCCGGGACAGGGGGCATTAGCACTGAAGCTTTCTTT
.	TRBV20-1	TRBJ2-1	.	CSAIGLYNEQFF	TGCAGTGCGATCGGACTGTACAATGAGCAGTTCTTC
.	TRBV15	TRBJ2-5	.	CATIRDWQGETQYF	TGTGCCACCATCAGAGATTGGCAGGGAGAGACCCAGTACTTC
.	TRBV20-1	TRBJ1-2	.	CSASSNYGYTF	TGCAGTGCTAGCTCTAACTATGGCTACACCTTC
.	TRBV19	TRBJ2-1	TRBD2	CASSTLAGNPNEQFF	TGTGCCAGTAGTACACTAGCGGGGAACCCCAATGAGCAGTTCTTC
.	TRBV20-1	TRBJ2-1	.	CSARDKEAEQFF	TGCAGTGCTCGGGATAAGGAGGCTGAGCAGTTCTTC
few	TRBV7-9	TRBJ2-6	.	CASSHTATGANVLTF	TGTGCCAGCAGCCACACAGCCACTGGGGCCAACGTCCTGACTTTC
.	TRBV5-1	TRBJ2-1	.	CASSLEGNNEQFF	TGCGCCAGCAGCTTGGAAGGGAACAATGAGCAGTTCTTC
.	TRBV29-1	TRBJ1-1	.	CSGTGAWEAFF	TGCAGCGGAACCGGGGCTTGGGAGGCTTTCTTT
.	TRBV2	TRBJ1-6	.	CASRGGGSPLHF	TGTGCCAGCCGGGGCGGGGGGTCACCCCTCCACTTT
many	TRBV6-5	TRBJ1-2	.	CASSYSGGDGYTF	TGTGCCAGCAGTTACTCTGGGGGAGATGGCTACACCTTC
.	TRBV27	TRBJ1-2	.	CASSYTGGHYGYTF	TGTGCCAGCAGTTATACCGGGGGTCACTATGGCTACACCTTC
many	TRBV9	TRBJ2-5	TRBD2	CASSVRGGAGETQYF	TGTGCCAGCAGCGTACGCGGGGGGGCCGGGGAGACCCAGTACTTC
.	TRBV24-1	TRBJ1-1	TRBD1	CASSDPLDRGLDTEAFF	TGTGCCTCCAGTGATCCCCTCGACAGGGGGCTGGACACTGAAGCTTTCTTT
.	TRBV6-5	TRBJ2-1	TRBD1	CASSYEAGGVYEQFF	TGTGCCAGCAGTTACGAGGCAGGGGGCGTATATGAGCAGTTCTTC
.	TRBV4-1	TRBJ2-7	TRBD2	CASSQGSGSYEQYF	TGCGCCAGCAGCCAAGGTAGCGGGAGTTACGAGCAGTACTTC
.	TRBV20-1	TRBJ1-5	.	CSASDRPTNQPQHF	TGCAGTGCTAGTGACAGGCCTACGAATCAGCCCCAGCATTTT
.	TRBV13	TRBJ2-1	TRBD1	CASSSGTGGDNEQFF	TGTGCCAGCAGCTCCGGGACAGGGGGTGACAATGAGCAGTTCTTC
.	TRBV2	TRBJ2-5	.	CASSRTLPARETQYF	TGTGCCAGCAGTCGGACACTCCCGGCTCGAGAGACCCAGTACTTC
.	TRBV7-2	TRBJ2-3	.	CASCFFGSTDTQYF	TGTGCCAGCTGCTTTTTTGGGAGCACAGATACGCAGTATTTT
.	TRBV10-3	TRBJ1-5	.	CAIWGLLFNQPQHF	TGTGCCATCTGGGGTCTTCTCTTTAATCAGCCCCAGCATTTT
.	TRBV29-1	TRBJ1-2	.	CSVAQTNYGYTF	TGCAGCGTTGCCCAGACTAACTATGGCTACACCTTC
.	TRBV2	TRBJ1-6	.	CASRGNFNSPLHF	TGTGCCAGCAGGGGGAACTTTAATTCACCCCTCCACTTT
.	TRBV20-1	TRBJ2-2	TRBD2	CSAGTSGGELFF	TGCAGTGCTGGGACTAGCGGGGGGGAGCTGTTTTTT
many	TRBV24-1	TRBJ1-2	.	CATSDAGTSYGYTF	TGTGCCACCAGTGATGCTGGCACCAGCTATGGCTACACCTTC
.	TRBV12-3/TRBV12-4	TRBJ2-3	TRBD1	CASSPHRGRYTDTQYF	TGTGCCAGCAGTCCCCACAGGGGAAGGTACACAGATACGCAGTATTTT
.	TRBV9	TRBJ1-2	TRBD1	CASSLGTGQASNYGYTF	TGTGCCAGCAGTCTCGGGACAGGACAAGCCTCTAACTATGGCTACACCTTC
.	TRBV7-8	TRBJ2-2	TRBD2	CASSSGTSGSPGELFF	TGTGCCAGCAGCTCCGGGACTAGCGGGAGCCCCGGGGAGCTGTTTTTT
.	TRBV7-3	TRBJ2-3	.	CASSLGPGTDTQYF	TGTGCCAGCAGCTTGGGCCCCGGCACAGATACGCAGTATTTT
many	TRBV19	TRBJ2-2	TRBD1	CASSIGDRGHGELFF	TGTGCCAGTAGTATAGGTGACAGGGGCCACGGGGAGCTGTTTTTT
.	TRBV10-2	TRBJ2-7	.	CASRGAYRTYEQYF	TGCGCCAGCAGGGGGGCCTACAGGACCTACGAGCAGTACTTC
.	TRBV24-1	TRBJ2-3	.	CATSDRGTEYTDTQYF	TGTGCCACCAGTGACAGGGGCACGGAATACACAGATACGCAGTATTTT
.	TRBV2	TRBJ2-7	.	CASSEARGQYF	TGTGCCAGCAGTGAAGCGCGCGGGCAGTACTTC
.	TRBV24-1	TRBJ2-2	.	CATSDRLVGELFF	TGTGCCACCAGTGACCGATTGGTCGGGGAGCTGTTTTTT
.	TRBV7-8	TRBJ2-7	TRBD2	CASTFRTSGTISSYEQYF	TGTGCCAGCACTTTTAGGACTAGCGGGACCATCAGCTCCTACGAGCAGTACTTC
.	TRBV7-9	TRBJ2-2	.	CASSLGRSDGELFF	TGTGCCAGCAGCTTAGGAAGATCCGACGGGGAGCTGTTTTTT
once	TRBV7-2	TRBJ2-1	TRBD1	CASSLVGQGNPYNEQFF	TGTGCCAGCAGCTTAGTAGGACAGGGCAATCCCTACAATGAGCAGTTCTTC
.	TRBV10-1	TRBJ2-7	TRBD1	CASSETNRDRESYEQYF	TGCGCCAGCAGTGAGACCAACCGGGACAGGGAGTCCTACGAGCAGTACTTC
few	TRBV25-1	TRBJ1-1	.	CASARWTEAFF	TGTGCCAGCGCCCGATGGACTGAAGCTTTCTTT
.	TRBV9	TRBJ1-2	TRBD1	CASSDRDREYNYGYTF	TGTGCCAGCAGCGATCGAGACAGGGAGTATAACTATGGTTACACCTTC
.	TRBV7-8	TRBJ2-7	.	CASSLDPLSGYEQYF	TGTGCCAGCAGCTTAGATCCCCTCAGTGGCTACGAGCAGTACTTC
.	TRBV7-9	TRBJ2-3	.	CASSSPEAGGDTQYF	TGTGCCAGCAGCTCCCCGGAGGCAGGTGGGGATACGCAGTATTTT
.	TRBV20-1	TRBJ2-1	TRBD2	CSAGASGRYPDSYNEQFF	TGCAGTGCTGGGGCTAGCGGGAGGTACCCCGACTCCTACAATGAGCAGTTCTTC
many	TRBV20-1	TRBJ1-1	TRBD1	CSARGTGETEAFF	TGCAGTGCTAGGGGGACAGGGGAAACTGAAGCTTTCTTT
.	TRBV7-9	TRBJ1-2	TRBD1	CASSSSGDRVRSGYTF	TGTGCCAGCAGCTCGTCTGGGGACAGGGTAAGGAGCGGCTACACCTTC
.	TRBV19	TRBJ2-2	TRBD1	CASSMGQVDTGELFF	TGTGCCAGTAGTATGGGACAGGTAGACACCGGGGAGCTGTTTTTT
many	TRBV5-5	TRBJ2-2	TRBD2	CASRAGTSGGLSTGELFF	TGTGCCAGCAGGGCCGGGACTAGCGGGGGGTTGAGCACCGGGGAGCTGTTTTTT
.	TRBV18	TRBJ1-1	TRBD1	CASSTQGVTEAFF	TGTGCCAGCTCAACACAGGGGGTAACTGAAGCTTTCTTT
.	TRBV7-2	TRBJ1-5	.	CASGSNLGNQPQHF	TGTGCCAGCGGCTCTAACCTGGGCAATCAGCCCCAGCATTTT
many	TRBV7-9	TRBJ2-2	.	CASSLDGRTGELFF	TGTGCCAGCAGCTTAGATGGGAGGACCGGGGAGCTGTTTTTT
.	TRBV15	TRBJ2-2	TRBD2	CATSRDPRSSSGLNTGELFF	TGTGCCACCAGCAGAGACCCACGGAGCTCTAGCGGACTTAACACCGGGGAGCTGTTTTTT
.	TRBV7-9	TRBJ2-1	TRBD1	CASGGTGKDNEQFF	TGTGCCAGCGGCGGGACAGGGAAGGACAATGAGCAGTTCTTC
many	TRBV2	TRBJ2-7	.	CASSELPGRIYEQYF	TGTGCCAGCAGCGAGCTCCCGGGGCGAATCTACGAGCAGTACTTC
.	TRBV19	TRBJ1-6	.	CASSTRQSSPLHF	TGTGCCAGTAGTACCAGACAGAGTTCACCCCTCCACTTT
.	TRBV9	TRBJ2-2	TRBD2	CASSVRGGAGGELFF	TGTGCCAGCAGCGTTCGCGGGGGGGCCGGCGGGGAGCTGTTTTTT
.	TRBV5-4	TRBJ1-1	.	CASSYGHFSNTEAFF	TGTGCCAGCAGCTACGGACATTTTTCGAACACTGAAGCTTTCTTT